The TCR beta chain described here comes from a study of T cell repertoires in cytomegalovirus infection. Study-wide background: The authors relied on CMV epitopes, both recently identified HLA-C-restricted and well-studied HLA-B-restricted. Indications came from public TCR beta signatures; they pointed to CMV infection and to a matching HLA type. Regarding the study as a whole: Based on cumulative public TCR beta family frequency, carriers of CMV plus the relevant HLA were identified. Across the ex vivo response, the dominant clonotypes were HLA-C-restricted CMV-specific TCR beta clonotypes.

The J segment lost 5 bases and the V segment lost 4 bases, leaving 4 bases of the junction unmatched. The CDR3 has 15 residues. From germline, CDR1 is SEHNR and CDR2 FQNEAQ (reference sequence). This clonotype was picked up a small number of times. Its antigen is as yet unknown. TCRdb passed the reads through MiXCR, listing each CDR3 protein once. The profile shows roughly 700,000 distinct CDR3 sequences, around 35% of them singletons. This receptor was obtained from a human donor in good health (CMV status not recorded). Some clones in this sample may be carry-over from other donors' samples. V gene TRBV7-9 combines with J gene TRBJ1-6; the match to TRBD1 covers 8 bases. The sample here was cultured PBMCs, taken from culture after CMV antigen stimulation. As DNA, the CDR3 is TGTGCCAGCAGCTGGGGACAGGTTAATAATTCACCCCTCCACTTT. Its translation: CASSWGQVNNSPLHF.